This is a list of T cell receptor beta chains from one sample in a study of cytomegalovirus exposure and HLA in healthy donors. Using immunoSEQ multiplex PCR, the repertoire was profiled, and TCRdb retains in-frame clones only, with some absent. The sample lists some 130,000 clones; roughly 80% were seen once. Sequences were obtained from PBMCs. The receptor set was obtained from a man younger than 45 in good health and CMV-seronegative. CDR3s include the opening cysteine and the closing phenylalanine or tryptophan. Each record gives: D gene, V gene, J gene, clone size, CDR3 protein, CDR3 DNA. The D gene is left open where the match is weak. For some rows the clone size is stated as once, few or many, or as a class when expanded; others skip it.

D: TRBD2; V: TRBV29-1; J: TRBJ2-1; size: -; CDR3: CSATGTSTVSSYNEQFF; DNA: TGCAGCGCTACCGGGACTAGTACGGTTAGCTCCTACAATGAGCAGTTCTTC
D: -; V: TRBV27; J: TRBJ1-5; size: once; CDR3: CASSLQFRTAGQPQHF; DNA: TGTGCCAGCAGCTTGCAATTCCGGACAGCTGGTCAGCCCCAGCATTTT
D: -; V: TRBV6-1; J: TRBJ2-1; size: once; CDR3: CASSEKVAGRNEQFF; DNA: TGTGCCAGCAGTGAAAAGGTGGCAGGGCGGAATGAGCAGTTCTTC
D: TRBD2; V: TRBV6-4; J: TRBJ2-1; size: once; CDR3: CASSDEGSGGMNEQFF; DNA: TGTGCCAGCAGTGACGAGGGTAGCGGGGGAATGAATGAGCAGTTCTTC
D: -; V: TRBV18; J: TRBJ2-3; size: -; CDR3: CASSPPVYTDTQYF; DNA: TGTGCCAGCTCACCTCCGGTCTACACAGATACGCAGTATTTT
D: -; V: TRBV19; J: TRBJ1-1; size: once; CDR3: CASIPGVGTEAFF; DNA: TGTGCCAGTATCCCAGGGGTGGGGACTGAAGCTTTCTTT
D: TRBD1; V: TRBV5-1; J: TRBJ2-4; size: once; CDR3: CASRSGQGNIQYF; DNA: TGCGCCAGCAGGTCGGGACAGGGTAACATTCAGTACTTC
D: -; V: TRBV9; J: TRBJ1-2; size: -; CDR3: CASSVGSGRGYTF; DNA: TGTGCCAGCAGCGTAGGGTCAGGTCGTGGCTACACCTTC
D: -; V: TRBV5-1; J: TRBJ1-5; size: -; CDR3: CASSAGGSDQPQHF; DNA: TGCGCCAGCAGCGCCGGAGGTAGCGATCAGCCCCAGCATTTT
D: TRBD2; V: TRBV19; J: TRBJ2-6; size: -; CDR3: CASSPPGSGDNVLTF; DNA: TGTGCCAGTAGTCCCCCGGGCAGCGGGGACAACGTCCTGACTTTC
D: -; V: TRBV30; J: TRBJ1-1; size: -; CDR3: CAWSDRQGPEDTEAFF; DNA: TGTGCCTGGAGCGATCGGCAGGGGCCGGAGGACACTGAAGCTTTCTTT
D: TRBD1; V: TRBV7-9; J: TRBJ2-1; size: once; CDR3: CASSSLPGQGREQFF; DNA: TGTGCCAGCAGCTCATTGCCCGGACAGGGCCGGGAGCAGTTCTTC
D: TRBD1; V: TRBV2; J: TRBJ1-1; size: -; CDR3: CASSPGQGLGTEAFF; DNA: TGTGCCAGCAGTCCGGGACAGGGTTTAGGCACTGAAGCTTTCTTT
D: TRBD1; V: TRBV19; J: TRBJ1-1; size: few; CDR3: CASKREGGGTEAFF; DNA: TGTGCCAGTAAACGGGAAGGGGGCGGCACTGAAGCTTTCTTT
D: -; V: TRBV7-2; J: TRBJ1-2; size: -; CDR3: CASSLVQAANYGYTF; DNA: TGTGCCAGCAGCTTAGTTCAAGCCGCAAACTATGGCTACACCTTC
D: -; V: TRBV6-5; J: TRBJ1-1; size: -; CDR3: CASSPTFMNTEAFF; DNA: TGTGCCAGCAGTCCGACATTCATGAACACTGAAGCTTTCTTT
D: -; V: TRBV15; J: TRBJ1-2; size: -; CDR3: CATSRDLQGTNYGYTF; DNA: TGTGCCACCAGCAGAGACCTTCAGGGGACTAACTATGGCTACACCTTC
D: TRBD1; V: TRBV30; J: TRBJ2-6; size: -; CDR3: CAWIKGAAQGVSGANVLTF; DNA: TGTGCCTGGATCAAGGGGGCAGCCCAGGGGGTCTCTGGGGCCAACGTCCTGACTTTC
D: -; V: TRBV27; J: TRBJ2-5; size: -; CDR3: CASSLDSLKTQYF; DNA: TGTGCCAGCAGTTTAGACAGTTTAAAGACCCAGTACTTC
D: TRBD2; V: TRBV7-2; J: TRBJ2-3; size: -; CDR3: CASSGLAGWDTQYF; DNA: TGTGCCAGCAGCGGACTAGCGGGATGGGATACGCAGTATTTT
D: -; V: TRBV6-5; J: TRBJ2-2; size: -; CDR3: CASSRGIPNTGELFF; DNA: TGTGCCAGCAGTCGCGGGATTCCTAACACCGGGGAGCTGTTTTTT
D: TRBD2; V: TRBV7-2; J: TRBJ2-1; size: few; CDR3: CASSLLAGGSRYNEQFF; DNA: TGTGCCAGCAGCTTATTAGCGGGAGGGTCTCGGTACAATGAGCAGTTCTTC
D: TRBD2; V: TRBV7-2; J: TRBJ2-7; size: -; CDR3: CASSSGTSGYEQYF; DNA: TGTGCCAGCAGCTCAGGGACTAGCGGGTACGAGCAGTACTTC
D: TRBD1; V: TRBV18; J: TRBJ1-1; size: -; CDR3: CASSPRTGRNTEAFF; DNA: TGTGCCAGCTCACCGCGGACAGGGAGGAACACTGAAGCTTTCTTT
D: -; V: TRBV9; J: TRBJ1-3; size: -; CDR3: CASSVATPALGNTIYF; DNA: TGTGCCAGCAGCGTAGCAACCCCTGCGCTAGGAAACACCATATATTTT
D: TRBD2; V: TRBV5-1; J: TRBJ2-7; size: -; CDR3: CASSHGGGASGTYEQYF; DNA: TGCGCCAGCAGTCATGGTGGGGGTGCTAGCGGAACCTACGAGCAGTACTTC
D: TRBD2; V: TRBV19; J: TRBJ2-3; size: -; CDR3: CASSIGLAGGYTDTQYF; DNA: TGTGCCAGTAGTATAGGCCTAGCGGGAGGGTACACAGATACGCAGTATTTT
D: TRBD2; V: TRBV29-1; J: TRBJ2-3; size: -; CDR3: CSVETSGNEQYF; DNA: TGCAGCGTTGAGACTAGCGGGAACGAGCAGTATTTT
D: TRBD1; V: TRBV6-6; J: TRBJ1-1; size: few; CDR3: CASSDITGGGTEAFF; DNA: TGTGCCAGCAGTGATATCACAGGGGGCGGGACTGAAGCTTTCTTT
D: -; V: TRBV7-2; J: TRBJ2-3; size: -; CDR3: CASSLKRGGSDTQYF; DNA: TGTGCCAGCAGCTTAAAAAGGGGCGGTTCAGATACGCAGTATTTT
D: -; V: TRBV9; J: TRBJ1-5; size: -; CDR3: CASSVGKGYQPQHF; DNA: TGTGCCAGCAGCGTAGGAAAGGGGTATCAGCCCCAGCATTTT
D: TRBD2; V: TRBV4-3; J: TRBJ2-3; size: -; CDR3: CASSQRPSGTSTDTQYF; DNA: TGCGCCAGCAGCCAGCGACCTAGCGGAACTAGCACAGATACGCAGTATTTT
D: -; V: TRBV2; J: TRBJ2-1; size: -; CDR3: CASSDYGEQFF; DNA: TGTGCCAGCAGTGATTACGGTGAGCAGTTCTTC
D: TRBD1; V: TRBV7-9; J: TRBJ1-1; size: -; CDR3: CSSSLGTGQGNTEAFF; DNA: TGTTCCAGCAGCTTAGGGACCGGACAGGGGAACACTGAAGCTTTCTTT
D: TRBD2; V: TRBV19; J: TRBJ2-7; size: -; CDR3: CASSMSVGLAGVYEQYF; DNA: TGTGCCAGTAGTATGTCGGTGGGGCTAGCGGGGGTCTACGAGCAGTACTTC
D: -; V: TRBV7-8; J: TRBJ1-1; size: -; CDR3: CASSGLWMNTEAFF; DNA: TGTGCCAGCAGCGGACTCTGGATGAACACTGAAGCTTTCTTT
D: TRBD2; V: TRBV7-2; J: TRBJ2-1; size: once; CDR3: CASSVTSGKYNEQFF; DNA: TGTGCCAGCAGCGTGACTAGCGGGAAATACAATGAGCAGTTCTTC
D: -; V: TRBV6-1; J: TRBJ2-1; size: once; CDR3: CASKSGTYNEQFF; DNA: TGTGCCAGCAAGTCAGGGACCTACAATGAGCAGTTCTTC
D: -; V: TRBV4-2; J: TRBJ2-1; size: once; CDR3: CASSQASVNPYNEQFF; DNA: TGTGCCAGCAGCCAAGCTAGCGTGAACCCCTACAATGAGCAGTTCTTC
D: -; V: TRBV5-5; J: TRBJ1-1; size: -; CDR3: CASRFAADMNTEAFF; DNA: TGTGCCAGCAGGTTTGCGGCTGATATGAACACTGAAGCTTTCTTT
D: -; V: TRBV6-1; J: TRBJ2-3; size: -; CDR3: CASSTEARSTDTQYF; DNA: TGTGCCAGCAGTACCGAGGCGCGTAGCACAGATACGCAGTATTTT
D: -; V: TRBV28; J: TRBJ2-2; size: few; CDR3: CASTTAGTNTGELFF; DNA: TGTGCCAGCACGACGGCGGGGACGAACACCGGGGAGCTGTTTTTT
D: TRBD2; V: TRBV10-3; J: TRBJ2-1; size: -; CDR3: CAISGLASSSYNEQFF; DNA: TGTGCCATCTCGGGACTAGCGTCAAGCTCCTACAATGAGCAGTTCTTC
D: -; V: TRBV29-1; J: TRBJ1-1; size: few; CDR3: CSVEGQAATEAFF; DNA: TGCAGCGTTGAAGGACAGGCGGCCACTGAAGCTTTCTTT
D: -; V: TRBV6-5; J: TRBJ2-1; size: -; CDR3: CASSYGHSSYNEQFF; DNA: TGTGCCAGCAGTTACGGACATAGCTCCTACAATGAGCAGTTCTTC
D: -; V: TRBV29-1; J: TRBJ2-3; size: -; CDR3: CSGDIAEATDTQYF; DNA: TGCAGCGGTGATATAGCGGAGGCCACAGATACGCAGTATTTT
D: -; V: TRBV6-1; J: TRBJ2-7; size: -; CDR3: CASFKLPRGEQYF; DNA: TGTGCCAGCTTCAAGTTACCAAGGGGCGAGCAGTACTTC
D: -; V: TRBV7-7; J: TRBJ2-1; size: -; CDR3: CASSPGDETNEQFF; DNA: TGTGCTAGCAGCCCGGGAGACGAAACTAATGAGCAGTTCTTC
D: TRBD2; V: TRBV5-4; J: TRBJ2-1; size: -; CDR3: CASSPGRAGEYNEQFF; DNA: TGTGCCAGCAGCCCGGGGCGGGCGGGAGAATACAATGAGCAGTTCTTC
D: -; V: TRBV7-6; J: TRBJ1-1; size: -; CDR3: CASSLAASMNTEAFF; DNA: TGTGCCAGCAGCTTAGCTGCGAGTATGAACACTGAAGCTTTCTTT
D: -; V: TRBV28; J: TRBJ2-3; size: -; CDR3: CASSWGGAGTDTQYF; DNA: TGTGCCAGCAGTTGGGGTGGGGCTGGTACAGATACGCAGTATTTT